This is a list of T cell receptor beta chains from one sample in a study of T cell clonotyping in hematopoietic cell transplantation. Some clones are missing from TCRdb's copy, which holds only in-frame ones; the method was immunoSEQ multiplex PCR. This table holds about 76,000 clones, about 96% found once. Source: peripheral blood mononuclear cells, taken before stem cell transplant. The receptors here all came from a woman between 45 and 60 years old with acute myeloid leukemia. Some clones in this sample may be carry-over from other donors' samples. The CDR3 runs from the conserved cysteine through the conserved F or W. The D gene is left open where the match is weak. For some rows the clone size is stated as once, few or many, or as a class when expanded; others skip it.

D gene	V gene	clone size	J gene	CDR3 DNA	CDR3 protein
-	TRBV27	-	TRBJ2-3	TGTGCCAGCAGAGGCACAGGGACAGATACGCAGTATTTT	CASRGTGTDTQYF
-	TRBV19	once	TRBJ1-6	TGTGCCAGTAGTATAGGGGGGAATTCACCCCTCCACTTT	CASSIGGNSPLHF
TRBD1	TRBV9	-	TRBJ2-3	TGTGCCAGCAGCGTAGGACAGGGTAGCACAGATACGCAGTATTTT	CASSVGQGSTDTQYF
-	TRBV9	-	TRBJ2-2	TGTGCCAGCAGCGTACAGGGGCTTGGCGGGGAGCTGTTTTTT	CASSVQGLGGELFF
-	TRBV11-2	once	TRBJ2-4	TGTGCCACATCAGTGGTGTCGAACATTCAGTACTTC	CATSVVSNIQYF
TRBD1	TRBV19	-	TRBJ2-1	TGTGCCAGTAGCCGGGACAGCTCCTACAATGAGCAGTTCTTC	CASSRDSSYNEQFF
-	TRBV6-5	-	TRBJ2-7	TGTGCCAGCAGTTACTCTGCGTACAGGGAATACGAGCAGTACTTC	CASSYSAYREYEQYF
-	TRBV19	-	TRBJ1-1	TGTGCCAGTAGCGAACAGGCTAACACTGAAGCTTTCTTT	CASSEQANTEAFF
-	TRBV20-1	-	TRBJ1-2	TGCAGTGCTAGAACGGATTTCGGCTACACCTTC	CSARTDFGYTF
-	TRBV10-3	once	TRBJ1-4	TGTGCCATCAGTGGAGACAAGGGGAATGAAAAACTGTTTTTT	CAISGDKGNEKLFF
TRBD2	TRBV4-2	-	TRBJ2-1	TGTGCCAGCAGCCAACTAGCGGGAGAGCGTTACAATGAGCAGTTCTTC	CASSQLAGERYNEQFF
-	TRBV18	-	TRBJ1-4	TGTGCCAGCTCGCCCGCGGGGCCTAATGAAAAACTGTTTTTT	CASSPAGPNEKLFF
-	TRBV19	-	TRBJ2-2	TGTGCCAGTAGTAGCCCGCAGACCGGGACCCCGAACACCGGGGAGCTGTTTTTT	CASSSPQTGTPNTGELFF
-	TRBV4-1	-	TRBJ2-3	TGCGCCAGCAGCCAAGAGAGGGCAGGCACAGATACGCAGTATTTT	CASSQERAGTDTQYF
-	TRBV14	-	TRBJ1-1	TGTGCCAGCAGCCAAGGGGGGTACACTGAAGCTTTCTTT	CASSQGGYTEAFF
TRBD2	TRBV4-1	-	TRBJ2-1	TGCGCCAGCAGCCCACTAGCGGGGGACTACAATGAGCAGTTCTTC	CASSPLAGDYNEQFF
TRBD1	TRBV6-5	-	TRBJ1-2	TGTGCCAGCAGTCGGACAGGGGAGACCCACACCTTC	CASSRTGETHTF
-	TRBV7-3	-	TRBJ2-7	TGTGCCAGCAGCTTAAGTTTAGGGAAGCAGTACTTC	CASSLSLGKQYF
TRBD1	TRBV5-1	-	TRBJ1-3	TGCGCCAGCAGCTTCGACAGGGTAAACACCATATATTTT	CASSFDRVNTIYF
TRBD1	TRBV19	-	TRBJ1-5	TGTGCCAGTAGTCATCTACAGGGGGGATATAGCAATCAGCCCCAGCATTTT	CASSHLQGGYSNQPQHF
-	TRBV2	-	TRBJ2-3	TGTGCCAGCGGAGGAGACAGGACTAGCACAGATACGCAGTATTTT	CASGGDRTSTDTQYF
-	TRBV7-9	-	TRBJ2-7	TGTGCCAGCAGCTTGAGTACTGAGCAGTACTTC	CASSLSTEQYF
-	TRBV5-1	-	TRBJ1-5	TGCGCCAGCAGCCGGGACGGGTATCAGCCCCAGCATTTT	CASSRDGYQPQHF
-	TRBV11-2	-	TRBJ2-5	TGTGCCAGCAGCTTAGATTCGTGGGCCCCACAGTCAGAGACCCAGTACTTC	CASSLDSWAPQSETQYF
-	TRBV19	-	TRBJ1-2	TGTGCCAGTAGTTATGACAGGCTCTATGGCTACACCTTC	CASSYDRLYGYTF
-	TRBV6-6	-	TRBJ1-4	TGTGCCAGCAGCCCTGCCAGGGCTGTAGAAAAACTGTTTTTT	CASSPARAVEKLFF
-	TRBV30	-	TRBJ2-7	TGTGCCTGGAGTGGGTTGAACGAGCAGTACTTC	CAWSGLNEQYF
-	TRBV11-2	-	TRBJ2-2	TGTGCCAGCAGCTTAGTGGACAGAAACACCGGGGAGCTGTTTTTT	CASSLVDRNTGELFF
TRBD1	TRBV6-6	-	TRBJ1-1	TGTGCCAGCAGTTACACACAGGGGGCCTTGTTCTTT	CASSYTQGALFF
-	TRBV6-6	-	TRBJ1-3	TGTGCCAGCAGTTCACCGGGACCCATATATTTT	CASSSPGPIYF
-	TRBV7-8	-	TRBJ1-5	TGTGCCAGCAGCTTGAAAGGGCCCAATCAGCCCCAGCATTTT	CASSLKGPNQPQHF